These 18 T cell receptor beta chains were sequenced from one sample in a study of blood T cell repertoires in COVID-19. Some clones are missing from TCRdb's copy, which holds only in-frame ones; the method was immunoSEQ multiplex PCR. The sample lists roughly 150,000 clones, approximately 90% occurring once. Sequencing was done on a sample of peripheral blood. Receptors originate from a man between 18 and 35 years old with COVID-19, enrolled during active disease.

The V and J genes are TRBV5-6 and TRBJ1-2; 10 bases are a match to TRBD1. With 4 bases clipped from V and 4 bases from J, the junction kept 10 bases outside the gene matches. The CDR3 extends over 16 amino acids. Per the germline V gene, CDR1 is SGHDT and CDR2 is YYEEEE. CDR3 DNA: TGTGCCAGCAGCCCCGCGACAGGGGGCATCATCTATGGCTACACCTTC. Its protein is CASSPATGGIIYGYTF.

This clone has only one observation. The rearrangement uses TRBV19 and TRBJ1-5; 7 bases agree with TRBD1. The ends lost 6 bases at V and 0 bases at J; junction bases unmatched: 8. Looked up from germline, CDR1 is LNHDA and CDR2 is SQIVND (reference sequence). The CDR3 is 16 amino acids. The CDR3 bases are TGTGCCAGTAGCCCCAGGGGGACAGATAGCAATCAGCCCCAGCATTTT. Its protein is CASSPRGTDSNQPQHF.

V gene TRBV5-6 combines with J gene TRBJ1-1; perhaps TRBD1 as D (5 bases). V was cut by 1 base and J by 4 bases, with 17 bases left in between. This CDR3 spans 16 amino acids. Germline-derived CDR1 and CDR2 are SGHDT and YYEEEE. In nucleotides, the CDR3 is TGTGCCAGCAGCTTGTTTGGGGCAGTCGGTAGCACTGAAGCTTTCTTT. The encoded protein is CASSLFGAVGSTEAFF.

The chain joins TRBV19 to TRBJ2-7; TRBD1 agrees at 9 bases. CDR1 and CDR2 (germline): LNHDA, SQIVND (reference sequence). The CDR3 covers 15 residues. V was pared by 6 bases and J by 3 bases, with 9 bases of the junction left unmatched. The CDR3 is CASRPRDRAFYEQYF. CDR3 bases: TGTGCCAGTAGGCCCAGGGACAGGGCCTTCTACGAGCAGTACTTC. The entire variable domain, with the rest obtained from reference TRBV19 and TRBJ2-7, is as follows: DGGITQSPKYLFRKEGQNVTLSCEQNLNHDAMYWYRQDPGQGLRLIYYSQIVNDFQKGDIAEGYSVSREKKESFPLTVTSAQKNPTAFYLCASRPRDRAFYEQYFGPGTRLTVT.

V and J are TRBV21-1 and TRBJ1-2. TRBV21-1 is designated a pseudogene. The CDR3 spans 13 residues. CDR3 bases: TGTGCCAGCGGAGGAGGGGATGAGTATGGCTACACCTTC. Its protein product is CASGGGDEYGYTF.

The rearrangement joins TRBV5-4 to TRBJ2-2; D remains ambiguous. Per the germline V gene, CDR1 is SGHNT and CDR2 is YYREEE (reference sequence). The V and J ends lost 3 bases and 6 bases respectively, with 9 bases between them. The CDR3 extends over 13 amino acids. The CDR3 DNA reads as TGTGCCAGCAGCTCCCGAGAACCCGGGGAGCTGTTTTTT. This sequence encodes CASSSREPGELFF.

This sequence joins TRBV4-3 and TRBJ2-7; TRBD2 matches 7 bases. After removal of 0 bases from V and 3 bases from J, the junction contained 5 bases not matched to a gene. The CDR3 runs 15 residues. CDR1 and CDR2 from the germline V gene are LGHNA and YSLEER. This CDR3 reads CASSQDRGEGYEQYF. CDR3 sequence (DNA): TGCGCCAGCAGCCAAGATCGGGGGGAAGGCTACGAGCAGTACTTC.

The CDR3 coding sequence is TGTGCCAGCAGCGTAAGGAAGACAGGGGGCGACTCTGGGGCCAACGTCCTGACTTTC. This gives the protein CASSVRKTGGDSGANVLTF. V is TRBV9 and J is TRBJ2-6; TRBD1 matches at 10 bases. Germline CDR1 and CDR2: SGDLS and YYNGEE. The CDR3 loop spans 19 amino acids. Losses at the gene ends were 1 base for V and 0 bases for J; bases not matched to a gene: 7.

The chain uses TRBV5-4 and TRBJ1-3, with a possible D match to TRBD1 (6 bases). There are 16 residues in the CDR3. V was shortened by 2 bases and J by 2 bases, with 14 bases between the two germline ends. The germline CDR1 and CDR2 sequences are SGHNT and YYREEE (reference sequence). Here the CDR3 reads CASSLKTGTTGNTIYF. The CDR3 nucleotides are TGTGCCAGCAGCTTAAAAACAGGGACTACTGGAAACACCATATATTTT.

The V and J genes are TRBV19 and TRBJ1-1; 7 positions agree with TRBD1. The length of the CDR3 is 13 residues. After removal of 1 base from V and 11 bases from J, the junction contained 7 bases not matched to a gene. CDR1 LNHDA and CDR2 SQIVND come from the germline V gene (reference sequence). The CDR3 region has the DNA TGTGCCAGTAGTATAGCAACAGGGGAAGAGGCTTTCTTT. Translating it yields CASSIATGEEAFF.

V gene TRBV5-1 combines with J gene TRBJ2-7, with a tentative D call TRBD2 (7 bases). Germline assignment: CDR1 SGHRS and CDR2 YFSETQ. V was trimmed by 6 bases and J by 1 base, leaving 14 bases between them. The CDR3 is 14 amino acids. CDR3 region: CASTREGESYEQYF. DNA for the CDR3: TGCGCCAGCACCAGGGAGGGGGAGTCCTACGAGCAGTACTTC.

V gene TRBV5-4 combines with J gene TRBJ2-2; TRBD1 aligns across 7 bases. With 6 bases clipped from V and 1 base from J, the junction kept 12 bases outside the gene matches. The CDR3 runs 17 residues. Germline-derived CDR1 and CDR2 are SGHNT and YYREEE (reference sequence). The CDR3 DNA reads TGTGCCAGCACCCTGGGGCCGGCAGGGGGGAACACCGGGGAGCTGTTTTTT. It encodes CASTLGPAGGNTGELFF.

The chain employs TRBV7-8 and TRBJ2-1, with a possible D match to TRBD1 (6 bases). There are 17 residues in the CDR3. Trimming removed 5 bases from V and 0 bases from J, with 17 bases in between. CDR1 SGHVS and CDR2 FQNEAQ come from the germline V gene. The CDR3 here is CASSNPPDRSSYNEQFF. CDR3 coding DNA: TGTGCCAGCAGCAACCCTCCCGACAGGTCCTCCTACAATGAGCAGTTCTTC.

This chain connects TRBV7-2 to TRBJ2-1; tentative D call: TRBD1 (6 bases). There are 14 residues in the CDR3. V shed 8 bases and J shed 5 bases, with 16 bases lying between them. Germline V gene data show CDR1 as SGHTA and CDR2 as FQGNSA. This chain's CDR3 is CASSIRGWDNEQFF. The CDR3 nucleotides are TGTGCCAGCTCAATTAGGGGGTGGGACAATGAGCAGTTCTTC.

As to this clone: Other DNA sequences from this sample encode an identical CDR3 as well. The CDR3 DNA reads TGTGCCAGCAGCTTAGATCGGGACACTGAAGCTTTCTTT. It encodes CASSLDRDTEAFF. The chain combines TRBV11-2 with TRBJ1-1, with D unresolved. The V end was cut by 0 bases, the J end by 3 bases, with 5 bases between. The CDR3 contains 13 residues. Germline V gives CDR1 SGHAT, CDR2 FQNNGV.

The V gene is TRBV15, the J gene TRBJ2-3, with 8 bases lining up with TRBD2. The CDR3 extends over 16 amino acids. V shed 2 bases, J shed 5 bases, and the junction held 9 bases outside the gene matches. Germline V gives CDR1 LNHNV, CDR2 YYDKDF (reference sequence). Written as DNA, the CDR3 is TGTGCCACCAGCAGAAGAACCGGGAGGGCCCTAGATACGCAGTATTTT. This codes for CATSRRTGRALDTQYF.

V gene TRBV6-2 or TRBV6-3 combines with J gene TRBJ1-1; D is possibly TRBD1 (6 bases). Germline V gene lookup returns CDR1 MNHEY and CDR2 SVGEGT. This CDR3 has 16 residues. Trimming took 0 bases from V and 0 from J, leaving 11 bases between them. Here the CDR3 DNA reads TGTGCCAGCAGTTACTCGAGGGGGTACGTGAACACTGAAGCTTTCTTT. Amino acids: CASSYSRGYVNTEAFF.

V gene TRBV29-1 combines with J gene TRBJ1-3; D is unresolved. Germline values: CDR1 SQVTM, CDR2 ANQGSEA. The V and J ends lost 3 bases and 4 bases respectively, with 4 bases between them. CDR3 size: 11 residues. CDR3 residues: CSVDRGNTIYF. The DNA for the CDR3 is TGCAGCGTTGATAGAGGAAACACCATATATTTT.